The TCR beta chain described here comes from a study of blood T cell repertoires in COVID-19. CDR1 MGHDK and CDR2 SYGVNS come from the germline V gene. CDR3 length: 15 residues. V lost 6 bases, J lost 6 bases, and 3 bases stayed unmatched. Produced via immunoSEQ multiplex PCR; TCRdb's table is partial and in-frame only. The repertoire holds roughly 200,000 clones, roughly 77% seen once, with approximately 12% in the top ten. Source material: peripheral blood. This clonotype originated in a woman aged 80 or older with COVID-19, enrolled during active disease. The J gene is TRBJ2-1, the V gene TRBV25-1, with 15 nucleotides matching TRBD2. For the CDR3, the DNA is TGTGCCAGCAGGAGGACTAGCGGGGGGGCCAATGAGCAGTTCTTC. Its translation is CASRRTSGGANEQFF.